This TCR beta chain is from a study of OX40 agonist ivuxolimab in advanced cancers. Study-level results: The 0.1-3.0 mg/kg partial responders had among the lowest clonal expansion. At doses 0.1 to 3.0 mg/kg, CD4+ and CD8+ clones expanded.

Clones were sequenced by immunoSEQ multiplex PCR, and TCRdb holds only the in-frame ones, with some missing. The data contain some 26,000 clones, about 85% of them seen just once; the ten biggest clones take up more than 25%. Worth noting for this clone: Its antigen is still unknown.

V was shortened by 0 bases and J by 8 bases, with 11 bases between the two germline ends. This CDR3 is built from 12 residues. Per germline, CDR1 SQVTM and CDR2 ANQGSEA. V usage is TRBV29-1 and J usage is TRBJ2-7; D gene uncertain. The sample was CD4+ or CD8+ T cells sorted from blood, taken in a trial of the OX40 agonist ivuxolimab. The receptor comes from an adult with an advanced solid tumor such as melanoma, head and neck, liver or kidney cancer. CDR3: CSVEDSALQQYF. As DNA, the CDR3 is TGCAGCGTTGAAGATTCGGCCCTCCAGCAGTACTTC.